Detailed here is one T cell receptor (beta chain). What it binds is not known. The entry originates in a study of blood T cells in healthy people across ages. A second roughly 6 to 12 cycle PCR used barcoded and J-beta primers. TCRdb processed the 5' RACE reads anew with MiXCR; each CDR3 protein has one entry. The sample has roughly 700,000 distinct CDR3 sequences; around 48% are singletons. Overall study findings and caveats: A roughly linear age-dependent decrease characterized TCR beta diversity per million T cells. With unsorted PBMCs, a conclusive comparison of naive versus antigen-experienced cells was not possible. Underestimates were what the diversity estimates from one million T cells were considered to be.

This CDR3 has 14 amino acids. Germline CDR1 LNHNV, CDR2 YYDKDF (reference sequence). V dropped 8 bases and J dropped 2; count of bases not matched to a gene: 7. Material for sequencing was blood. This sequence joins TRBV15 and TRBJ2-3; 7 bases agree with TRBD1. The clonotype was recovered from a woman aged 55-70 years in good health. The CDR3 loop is CATALTGNTDTQYF. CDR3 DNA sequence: TGTGCCACCGCCTTGACAGGGAACACAGATACGCAGTATTTT.